The sequence of this T cell receptor (beta chain) was determined in a study of T cell responses to AZD1222 COVID-19 vaccine. This CDR3 has 13 amino acids. From germline, CDR1 is SGHVS and CDR2 FNYEAQ. V was clipped by 1 base and J by 5 bases, with 8 bases between them. Profiled with immunoSEQ multiplex PCR; TCRdb holds only in-frame clones, not every one. The table lists about 87,000 clones, roughly 88% of them singletons. The TCR sequence derives from an adult in good health. The chain uses TRBV7-6 and TRBJ1-1; D perhaps matches TRBD1 (6 bases). The sample was peripheral blood, taken on day 0 of AZD1222 vaccination. CDR3 in DNA: TGTGCCAGCAGCTTAGAAAGGGGGACTGAAGCTTTCTTT. Its protein product is CASSLERGTEAFF.